This TCR beta chain is drawn from a study of CD8+ T cells in alopecia areata. At the level of the study: The study gave treated patients oral tofacitinib at 5 to 10 mg twice daily. For 6 to 18 months, tofacitinib was taken, and 6 months off drug followed.

Treatment specified: oral pan-JAK inhibitor, 5-10 mg twice daily. Extraction and reverse transcription of RNA yielded cDNA as the sequencing template. Sequenced by immunoSEQ multiplex PCR; TCRdb stores in-frame clones only, minus some. Of some 180,000 clones listed, approximately 50% are singletons. Notes on this clone: Its antigen is not known.

Findings of the study overall: Affected scalp, especially in alopecia totalis/universalis, had a higher clonality than normal scalp did. Amid tofacitinib therapy, many expanded lesional clones stayed present in scalp and blood.

The CDR3 runs to 14 residues. V lost 4 bases and J 6 bases, leaving 16 bases between the germline ends. Germline V lookup: CDR1 SGHNT, CDR2 YYREEE (reference sequence). The V and J genes are TRBV5-4 and TRBJ1-2, with D perhaps TRBD1 (5 bases). The receptor was derived from a human donor with alopecia areata. The sample consisted of CD8+ T cells sorted from blood, taken at week 52, from a patient treated with tofacitinib. CDR3 coding DNA: TGTGCCAGCAGCCAAGACAGATATCTCGATGGCTACACCTTC. As protein: CASSQDRYLDGYTF. The full variable domain, in which reference TRBV5-4 and TRBJ1-2 provide the parts outside the CDR3, is ETGVTQSPTHLIKTRGQQVTLRCSSQSGHNTVSWYQQALGQGPQFIFQYYREEENGRGNFPPRFSGLQFPNYSSELNVNALELDDSALYLCASSQDRYLDGYTFGSGTRLTVV.